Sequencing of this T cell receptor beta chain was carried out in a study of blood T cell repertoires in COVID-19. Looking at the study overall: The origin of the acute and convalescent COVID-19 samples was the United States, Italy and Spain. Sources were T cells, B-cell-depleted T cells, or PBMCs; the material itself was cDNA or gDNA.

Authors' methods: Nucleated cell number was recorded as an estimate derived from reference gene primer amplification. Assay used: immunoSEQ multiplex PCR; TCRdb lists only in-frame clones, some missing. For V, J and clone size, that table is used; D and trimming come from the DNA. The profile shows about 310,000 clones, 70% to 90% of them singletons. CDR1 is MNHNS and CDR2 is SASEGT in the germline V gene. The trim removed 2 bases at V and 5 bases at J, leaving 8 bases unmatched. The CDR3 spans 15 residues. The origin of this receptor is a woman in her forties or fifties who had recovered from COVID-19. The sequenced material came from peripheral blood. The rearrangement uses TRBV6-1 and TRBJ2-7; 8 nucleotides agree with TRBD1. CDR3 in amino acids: CASSELFRGQDEQYF. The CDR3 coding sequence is TGTGCCAGCAGTGAACTCTTCAGGGGGCAGGACGAGCAGTACTTC.